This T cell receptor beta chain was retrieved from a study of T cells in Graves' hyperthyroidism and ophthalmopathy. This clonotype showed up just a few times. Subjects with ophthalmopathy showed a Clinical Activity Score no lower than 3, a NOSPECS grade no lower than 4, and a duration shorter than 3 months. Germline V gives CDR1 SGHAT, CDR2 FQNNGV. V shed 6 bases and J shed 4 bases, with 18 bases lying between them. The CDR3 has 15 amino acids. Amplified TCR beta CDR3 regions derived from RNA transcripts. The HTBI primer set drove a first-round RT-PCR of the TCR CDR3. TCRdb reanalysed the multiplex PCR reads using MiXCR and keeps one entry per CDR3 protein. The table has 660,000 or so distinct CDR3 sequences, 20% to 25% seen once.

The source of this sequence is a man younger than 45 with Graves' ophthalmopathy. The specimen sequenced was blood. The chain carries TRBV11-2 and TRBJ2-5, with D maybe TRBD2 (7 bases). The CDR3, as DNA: TGTGCCAGCAGTGAAGGGGGGGGGCGGGGAGAGACCCAGTACTTC. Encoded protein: CASSEGGGRGETQYF.